This T cell receptor beta chain is drawn from a study of monozygotic twins with inflammatory bowel disease. TCRdb reworked the 5' RACE reads into one entry per CDR3 protein, no DNA. Seen in this sample are approximately 110,000 distinct CDR3 sequences; the ten most common clones hold roughly 12%. The CDR3 length is 17 residues. The germline gives CDR1 SGHNT, CDR2 YENEEA. The sequence derives from a human donor with ulcerative colitis or Crohn's disease, or a healthy co-twin of an affected twin (not recorded which). Material for sequencing was blood. The J gene is TRBJ2-3, the V gene TRBV11-3; with no DNA, the TCRdb D assignment of TRBD1 cannot be verified. CDR3 sequence: CASSPGGSTGWSDTQYF.